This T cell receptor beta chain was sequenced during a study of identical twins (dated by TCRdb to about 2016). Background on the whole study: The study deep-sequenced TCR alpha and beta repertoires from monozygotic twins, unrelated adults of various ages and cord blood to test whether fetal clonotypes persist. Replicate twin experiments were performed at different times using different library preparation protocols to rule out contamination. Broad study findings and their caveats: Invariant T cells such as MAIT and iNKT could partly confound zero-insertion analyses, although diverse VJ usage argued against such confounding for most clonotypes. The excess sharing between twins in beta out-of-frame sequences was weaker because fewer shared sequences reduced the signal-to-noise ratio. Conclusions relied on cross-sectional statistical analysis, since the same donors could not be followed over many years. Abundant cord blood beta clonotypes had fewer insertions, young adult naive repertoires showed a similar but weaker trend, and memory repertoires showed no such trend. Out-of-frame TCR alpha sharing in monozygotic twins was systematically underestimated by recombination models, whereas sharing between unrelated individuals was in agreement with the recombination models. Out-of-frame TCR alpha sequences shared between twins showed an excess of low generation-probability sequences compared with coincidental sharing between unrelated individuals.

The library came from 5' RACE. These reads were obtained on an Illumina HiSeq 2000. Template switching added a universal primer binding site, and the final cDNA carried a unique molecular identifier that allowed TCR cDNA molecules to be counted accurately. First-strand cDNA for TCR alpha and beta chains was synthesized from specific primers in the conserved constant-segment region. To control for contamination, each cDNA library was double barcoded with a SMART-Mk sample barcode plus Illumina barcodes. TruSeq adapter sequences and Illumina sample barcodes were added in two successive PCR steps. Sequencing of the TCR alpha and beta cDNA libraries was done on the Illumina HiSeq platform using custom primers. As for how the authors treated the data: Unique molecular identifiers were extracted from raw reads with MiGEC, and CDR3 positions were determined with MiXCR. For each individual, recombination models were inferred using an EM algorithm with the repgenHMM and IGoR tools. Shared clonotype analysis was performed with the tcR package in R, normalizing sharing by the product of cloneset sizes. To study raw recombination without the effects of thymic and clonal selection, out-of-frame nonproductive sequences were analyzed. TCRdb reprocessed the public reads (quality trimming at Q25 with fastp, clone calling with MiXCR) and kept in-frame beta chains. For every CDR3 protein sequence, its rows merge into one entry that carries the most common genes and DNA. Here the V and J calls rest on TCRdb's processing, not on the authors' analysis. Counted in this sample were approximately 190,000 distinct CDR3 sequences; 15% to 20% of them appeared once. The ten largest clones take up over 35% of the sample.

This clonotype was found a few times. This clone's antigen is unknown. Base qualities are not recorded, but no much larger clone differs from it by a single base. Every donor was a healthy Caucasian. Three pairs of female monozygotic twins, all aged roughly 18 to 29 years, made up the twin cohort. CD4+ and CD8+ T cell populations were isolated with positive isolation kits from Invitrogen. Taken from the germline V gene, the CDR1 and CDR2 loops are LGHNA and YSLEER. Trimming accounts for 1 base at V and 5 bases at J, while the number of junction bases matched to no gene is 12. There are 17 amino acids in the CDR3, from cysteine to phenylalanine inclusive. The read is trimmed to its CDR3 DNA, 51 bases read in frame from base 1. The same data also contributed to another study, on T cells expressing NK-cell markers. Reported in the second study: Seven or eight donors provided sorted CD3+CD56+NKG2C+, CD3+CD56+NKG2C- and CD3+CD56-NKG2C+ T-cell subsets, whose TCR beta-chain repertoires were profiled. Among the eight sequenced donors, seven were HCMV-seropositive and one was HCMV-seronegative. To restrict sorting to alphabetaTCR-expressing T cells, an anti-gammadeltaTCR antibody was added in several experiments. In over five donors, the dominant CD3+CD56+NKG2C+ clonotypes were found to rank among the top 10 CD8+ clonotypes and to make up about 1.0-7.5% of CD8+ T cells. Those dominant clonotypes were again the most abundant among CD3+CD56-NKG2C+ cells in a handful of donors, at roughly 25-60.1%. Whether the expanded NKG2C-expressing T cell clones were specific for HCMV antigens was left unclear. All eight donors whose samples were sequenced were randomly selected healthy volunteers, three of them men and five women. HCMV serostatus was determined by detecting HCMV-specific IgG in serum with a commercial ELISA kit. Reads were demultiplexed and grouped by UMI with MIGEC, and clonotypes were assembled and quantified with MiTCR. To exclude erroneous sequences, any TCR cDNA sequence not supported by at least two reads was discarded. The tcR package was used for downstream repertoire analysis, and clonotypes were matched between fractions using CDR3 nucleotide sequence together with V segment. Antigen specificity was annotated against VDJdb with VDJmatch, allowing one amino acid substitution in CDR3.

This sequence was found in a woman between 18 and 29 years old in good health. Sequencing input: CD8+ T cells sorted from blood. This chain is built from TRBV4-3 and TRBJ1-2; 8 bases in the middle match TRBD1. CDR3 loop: CASSQVFGRTGTYGYTF. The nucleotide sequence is TGCGCCAGCAGCCAAGTTTTTGGGAGGACAGGGACTTATGGCTACACCTTC.